The rows below give T cell receptor beta chains drawn from one sample of a study of T cell changes during pregnancy in multiple sclerosis. The protocol was immunoSEQ multiplex PCR, while the TCRdb copy is restricted to in-frame clones and leaves out a portion. The table shows roughly 24,000 clones, with 75% to 90% occurring only once. The material was CD8+ T cells from peripheral blood mononuclear cells, obtained in the first trimester of pregnancy. These receptors originate from a female donor in good health, enrolled as a control in a pregnancy study. The CDR3 runs from the conserved cysteine through the conserved F or W. The order of the fields is clone size, D gene, V gene, J gene, CDR3 DNA, CDR3 protein. D genes are given only for firm matches. Clone size, where shown, is once, few, many, or a class for clones that have expanded.

clone_size: NA; d_call: NA; v_call: TRBV28; j_call: TRBJ1-4; cdr3_nt: TGTGCCAGCAGCCACATCCCAGGGGATGATGAAAAACTGTTTTTT; cdr3_aa: CASSHIPGDDEKLFF
clone_size: NA; d_call: TRBD1; v_call: TRBV7-2; j_call: TRBJ1-5; cdr3_nt: TGTGCCAGCAGCCCAGGGACAGGGGGCTATCAGCCCCAGCATTTT; cdr3_aa: CASSPGTGGYQPQHF
clone_size: NA; d_call: NA; v_call: TRBV29-1; j_call: TRBJ2-7; cdr3_nt: TGCAGCGTTGAAGATCCCCGACAGAGCTCCTACGAGCAGTACTTC; cdr3_aa: CSVEDPRQSSYEQYF
clone_size: NA; d_call: NA; v_call: TRBV7-6; j_call: TRBJ1-6; cdr3_nt: TGTGCCAGCAGCTTAAAACCGGGACCGGGAGTTAATTCACCCCTCCACTTT; cdr3_aa: CASSLKPGPGVNSPLHF
clone_size: NA; d_call: TRBD1; v_call: TRBV5-8; j_call: TRBJ2-1; cdr3_nt: TGTGCCAGCAGCGTGGGACAGGGGATCTACAATGAGCAGTTCTTC; cdr3_aa: CASSVGQGIYNEQFF
clone_size: NA; d_call: NA; v_call: TRBV4-3; j_call: TRBJ2-1; cdr3_nt: TGCGCCAGCAGCCACGCCGGCCAGGGGCTGAGCTCCTACAATGAGCAGTTCTTC; cdr3_aa: CASSHAGQGLSSYNEQFF
clone_size: once; d_call: TRBD2; v_call: TRBV7-2; j_call: TRBJ2-1; cdr3_nt: TGTGCCAGCAGCTTAGTACGGGGGGGCAATGAGCAGTTCTTC; cdr3_aa: CASSLVRGGNEQFF
clone_size: NA; d_call: TRBD1; v_call: TRBV10-1; j_call: TRBJ1-2; cdr3_nt: TGCGCCGGAAGGGACAGCTCCTATGGCTACACCTTC; cdr3_aa: CAGRDSSYGYTF
clone_size: NA; d_call: NA; v_call: TRBV5-5; j_call: TRBJ2-7; cdr3_nt: TGTGCCAGCAGCTTTTCAGGGGACCTCTACGAGCAGTACTTC; cdr3_aa: CASSFSGDLYEQYF
clone_size: NA; d_call: NA; v_call: TRBV7-6; j_call: TRBJ2-1; cdr3_nt: TGTGCCAGCAAGGGGGTGAATGAGCAGTTCTTC; cdr3_aa: CASKGVNEQFF
clone_size: NA; d_call: NA; v_call: TRBV7-8; j_call: TRBJ1-4; cdr3_nt: TGTGCCAGCAGCCCCCCTCTTTCCCGGGACACAGAAAAACTGTTTTTT; cdr3_aa: CASSPPLSRDTEKLFF
clone_size: few; d_call: NA; v_call: TRBV30; j_call: TRBJ1-1; cdr3_nt: TGTGCCTGGAGTGGTCCGGACACAGCTTTCTTT; cdr3_aa: CAWSGPDTAFF
clone_size: NA; d_call: NA; v_call: TRBV7-2; j_call: TRBJ1-3; cdr3_nt: TGTGCCAGCAGCGAACAGGCCTTCTCTGGAAACACCATATATTTT; cdr3_aa: CASSEQAFSGNTIYF
clone_size: few; d_call: NA; v_call: TRBV30; j_call: TRBJ1-1; cdr3_nt: TGTGCCTGGAGTGTACTCAGGGACACTGAAGCTTTCTTT; cdr3_aa: CAWSVLRDTEAFF
clone_size: NA; d_call: TRBD2; v_call: TRBV30; j_call: TRBJ2-5; cdr3_nt: TGTGCCTATGACCCTAGCGGGCAAGAGACCCAGTACTTC; cdr3_aa: CAYDPSGQETQYF
clone_size: NA; d_call: NA; v_call: TRBV5-6; j_call: TRBJ2-2; cdr3_nt: TGTGCCAGCAGCTTGGATCAGGCTTACGGGGAGCTGTTTTTT; cdr3_aa: CASSLDQAYGELFF
clone_size: NA; d_call: NA; v_call: TRBV21-1; j_call: TRBJ2-2; cdr3_nt: TGTGCCAGCAGCAAAGAGGATCGACTAGCGGGGGGCCCAACCACCGGGGAGCTGTTTTTT; cdr3_aa: CASSKEDRLAGGPTTGELFF
clone_size: NA; d_call: TRBD1; v_call: TRBV16; j_call: TRBJ1-2; cdr3_nt: TGTGCCAGCAGCCAATCCCGGCGACAGGGACATGGCTACACCTTC; cdr3_aa: CASSQSRRQGHGYTF
clone_size: NA; d_call: NA; v_call: TRBV2; j_call: TRBJ2-1; cdr3_nt: TGTGCCAGCAGTGCGTATCTCCGGGGGAATGAGCAGTTCTTC; cdr3_aa: CASSAYLRGNEQFF
clone_size: NA; d_call: NA; v_call: TRBV4-2; j_call: TRBJ1-5; cdr3_nt: TGTGCCAGCAGCCAATCGGGGGATGGTTCAAATCAGCCCCAGCATTTT; cdr3_aa: CASSQSGDGSNQPQHF
clone_size: NA; d_call: TRBD1; v_call: TRBV5-4; j_call: TRBJ1-4; cdr3_nt: TGTGCCAGCAGCATCGAGACAGGGGGCTATGGGGCTAATGAAAAACTGTTTTTT; cdr3_aa: CASSIETGGYGANEKLFF
clone_size: NA; d_call: NA; v_call: TRBV4-3; j_call: TRBJ2-1; cdr3_nt: TGCGCCAGCAGCCAAGATTCTCAGGGCCCGGTCTCCTACAATGAGCAGTTCTTC; cdr3_aa: CASSQDSQGPVSYNEQFF
clone_size: NA; d_call: TRBD2; v_call: TRBV5-1; j_call: TRBJ2-7; cdr3_nt: TGCGCCAGCAGCTTGGTCTCTAGCGGGGACTACGAGCAGTACTTC; cdr3_aa: CASSLVSSGDYEQYF
clone_size: NA; d_call: NA; v_call: TRBV18; j_call: TRBJ1-1; cdr3_nt: TGTGCCAGCTCCCAAGACGGGCACGGGATACTGTCCGCTTTCTTT; cdr3_aa: CASSQDGHGILSAFF
clone_size: NA; d_call: TRBD1; v_call: TRBV28; j_call: TRBJ1-3; cdr3_nt: TGTGCCAGCAGTCCCCGTGCGGGACAGGGAGCTATCACCATATATTTT; cdr3_aa: CASSPRAGQGAITIYF
clone_size: once; d_call: NA; v_call: TRBV9; j_call: TRBJ2-3; cdr3_nt: TGTGCCAGCAGCCCAAATACAGGCACAGATACGCAGTATTTT; cdr3_aa: CASSPNTGTDTQYF
clone_size: NA; d_call: TRBD1; v_call: TRBV13; j_call: TRBJ2-7; cdr3_nt: TGTGCCAGCAGCCTAAGGTCGACAGGGACCTACGAGCAGTACTTC; cdr3_aa: CASSLRSTGTYEQYF
clone_size: NA; d_call: NA; v_call: TRBV11-2; j_call: TRBJ2-1; cdr3_nt: TGTGCCAGCAGCTCGGAGACAGGAGATTACAATGAGCAGTTCTTC; cdr3_aa: CASSSETGDYNEQFF
clone_size: NA; d_call: TRBD2; v_call: TRBV5-1; j_call: TRBJ2-7; cdr3_nt: TGCGCCAGCAGGGAAGGACTAGCGGTTACCTACGAGCAGTACTTC; cdr3_aa: CASREGLAVTYEQYF
clone_size: NA; d_call: NA; v_call: TRBV11-2; j_call: TRBJ1-5; cdr3_nt: TGTGCCAGCAGCTTCCCTAATCAGCCCCAGCATTTT; cdr3_aa: CASSFPNQPQHF
clone_size: NA; d_call: NA; v_call: TRBV5-8; j_call: TRBJ2-7; cdr3_nt: TGTGCCAGCAGCTTGGCCGACGAGCAGTACTTC; cdr3_aa: CASSLADEQYF
clone_size: once; d_call: NA; v_call: TRBV6-5; j_call: TRBJ2-7; cdr3_nt: TGTGCCAGCAGCCCGCGGGACAGCTACGAGCAGTACTTC; cdr3_aa: CASSPRDSYEQYF
clone_size: NA; d_call: NA; v_call: TRBV2; j_call: TRBJ1-5; cdr3_nt: TGTGCCAGCAGGCAGGAGGACTTCAATCAGCCCCAGCATTTT; cdr3_aa: CASRQEDFNQPQHF
clone_size: NA; d_call: TRBD1; v_call: TRBV7-2; j_call: TRBJ1-2; cdr3_nt: TGTGCCAGCACCCTTGCCCGGGACAGAGCTAACTATGGCTACACCTTC; cdr3_aa: CASTLARDRANYGYTF
clone_size: NA; d_call: NA; v_call: TRBV15; j_call: TRBJ2-7; cdr3_nt: TGTGCCACCAGCGCCAGCATCGGACAGACCTACGAGCAGTACTTC; cdr3_aa: CATSASIGQTYEQYF
clone_size: NA; d_call: TRBD2; v_call: TRBV18; j_call: TRBJ2-1; cdr3_nt: TGTGCCACCCCATTGGGGGGACTAGGGATCAGATCCTACAATGAGCAGTTCTTC; cdr3_aa: CATPLGGLGIRSYNEQFF
clone_size: NA; d_call: TRBD1; v_call: TRBV13; j_call: TRBJ2-7; cdr3_nt: TGTGCCAGCAGCGTCCGGGACAGCGTATCCTACGAGCAGTACTTC; cdr3_aa: CASSVRDSVSYEQYF
clone_size: NA; d_call: NA; v_call: TRBV10-3; j_call: TRBJ1-2; cdr3_nt: TGTGCCATCAGTGAAAAGGGGCCCTACACCTTC; cdr3_aa: CAISEKGPYTF
clone_size: NA; d_call: TRBD1; v_call: TRBV13; j_call: TRBJ1-4; cdr3_nt: TGTGCCAGCAGCCCTTCGACAGGGCCTAATGAAAAACTGTTTTTT; cdr3_aa: CASSPSTGPNEKLFF
clone_size: NA; d_call: NA; v_call: TRBV11-2; j_call: TRBJ2-7; cdr3_nt: TGTGCCAGCAGCTTCGGCCAGGGGAGCTACGAGCAGTACTTC; cdr3_aa: CASSFGQGSYEQYF
clone_size: NA; d_call: TRBD1; v_call: TRBV7-9; j_call: TRBJ2-5; cdr3_nt: TGTGCCAGCAGTGGGGACAGCCAAGAGACCCAGTACTTC; cdr3_aa: CASSGDSQETQYF
clone_size: NA; d_call: NA; v_call: TRBV13; j_call: TRBJ1-5; cdr3_nt: TGTGCCAGCAGCTTAGGCCATGAGCCCCAGCATTTT; cdr3_aa: CASSLGHEPQHF
clone_size: NA; d_call: NA; v_call: TRBV28; j_call: TRBJ2-5; cdr3_nt: TGTGCCAGCAGTTTAACGACCGGGACACAGGAGACCCAGTACTTC; cdr3_aa: CASSLTTGTQETQYF
clone_size: NA; d_call: TRBD1; v_call: TRBV27; j_call: TRBJ1-1; cdr3_nt: TGTGCCAGCAGCACACAGGGGGGCACTGAAGCTTTCTTT; cdr3_aa: CASSTQGGTEAFF
clone_size: NA; d_call: NA; v_call: TRBV19; j_call: TRBJ1-5; cdr3_nt: TGTGCCAGTAGTATTACCTACTCCGGGGGGATCTCTTATAGCAATCAGCCCCAGCATTTT; cdr3_aa: CASSITYSGGISYSNQPQHF
clone_size: NA; d_call: NA; v_call: TRBV7-8; j_call: TRBJ2-2; cdr3_nt: TGTGCCAGCAGCTTTGGGGGCCCTAACACCGGGGAGCTGTTTTTT; cdr3_aa: CASSFGGPNTGELFF
clone_size: NA; d_call: NA; v_call: TRBV4-1; j_call: TRBJ1-5; cdr3_nt: TGCGCCAGCAGCCAAGATGACAGTTTCAAGCCCCAGCATTTT; cdr3_aa: CASSQDDSFKPQHF
clone_size: NA; d_call: TRBD1; v_call: TRBV7-9; j_call: TRBJ2-7; cdr3_nt: TGTGCCAGCAGCTTAAGCAGGACAGGGACGGAAGGCTACGAGCAGTACTTC; cdr3_aa: CASSLSRTGTEGYEQYF
clone_size: once; d_call: TRBD2; v_call: TRBV28; j_call: TRBJ2-1; cdr3_nt: TGTGCCAGCAGTCCCGAACTAGCGGGGGTATACAATGAGCAGTTCTTC; cdr3_aa: CASSPELAGVYNEQFF
clone_size: NA; d_call: NA; v_call: TRBV28; j_call: TRBJ1-1; cdr3_nt: TGTGCCAGCAGCCTTGATAGAAACACTGAAGCTTTCTTT; cdr3_aa: CASSLDRNTEAFF
clone_size: NA; d_call: TRBD1; v_call: TRBV5-8; j_call: TRBJ1-2; cdr3_nt: TGTGCCAGCAGCCCGACAGGGGGCCGGGATGGCTACACCTTC; cdr3_aa: CASSPTGGRDGYTF
clone_size: NA; d_call: TRBD1; v_call: TRBV27; j_call: TRBJ2-2; cdr3_nt: TGTGCCAGCAGTTCCGGGACAGTTAACACCGGGGAGCTGTTTTTT; cdr3_aa: CASSSGTVNTGELFF
clone_size: NA; d_call: NA; v_call: TRBV7-6; j_call: TRBJ1-1; cdr3_nt: TGTGCCAGCAGCATCGGACAGAACACTGAAGCTTTCTTT; cdr3_aa: CASSIGQNTEAFF
clone_size: NA; d_call: NA; v_call: TRBV27; j_call: TRBJ2-7; cdr3_nt: TGTGCCAGCAGTTTCACAGGGTCCCACGAGCAGTACTTC; cdr3_aa: CASSFTGSHEQYF
clone_size: NA; d_call: NA; v_call: TRBV7-9; j_call: TRBJ2-1; cdr3_nt: TGTGCCAGCACCTCCCTTAGGGGCCGGGTCAATGAGCAGTTCTTC; cdr3_aa: CASTSLRGRVNEQFF
clone_size: NA; d_call: TRBD1; v_call: TRBV4-1; j_call: TRBJ1-2; cdr3_nt: TGCGCCAGCAGCCAAGATCGGGGACAGGGTTTTGGCTACACCTTC; cdr3_aa: CASSQDRGQGFGYTF
clone_size: NA; d_call: TRBD2; v_call: TRBV15; j_call: TRBJ2-1; cdr3_nt: TGTGCCACCAGCAGTAGTCGCGGGGGGGGCGATGAGCAGTTCTTC; cdr3_aa: CATSSSRGGGDEQFF